This TCR beta chain came from a study of blood T cell repertoires in COVID-19. Data came from immunoSEQ multiplex PCR; TCRdb stores just in-frame clones and leaves some out. The sample carries about 210,000 clones, roughly 80% recorded once. Sequenced input: peripheral blood. The TCR was taken from a man aged 60-69 years with acute or convalescent COVID-19.

The CDR3 DNA reads as TGCGCCAGCAGCACGAACTCCAACGATCTGTTACGCTACACCTTC. Translated: CASSTNSNDLLRYTF. V is TRBV4-3 and J is TRBJ1-2, with D unresolved. Deletions cut 5 bases from V and 9 bases from J, with 22 bases between. Germline-derived CDR1 and CDR2 are LGHNA and YSLEER. The length of the CDR3 is 15 residues.